The 9 T cell receptor beta chains below were found in one sample sequenced in a study of tumor-infiltrating lymphocytes in localized non-small cell lung cancer. Data came from immunoSEQ multiplex PCR; TCRdb stores just in-frame clones and leaves some out. The sample records 12,000 or so clones, 78% being singletons. The specimen was lung tumor tissue. The source of these receptors is a human donor with non-small cell lung cancer.

The chain employs TRBV9 and TRBJ1-3; TRBD1 agrees at 7 bases. Germline CDR1 reads SGDLS; CDR2 reads YYNGEE. The V segment lost 3 bases and the J segment 2 bases; nucleotides outside the gene matches: 5. The CDR3 consists of 15 residues. The CDR3 region has the DNA TGTGCCAGCAGCGGGGTAACAGGGGCTGGAAACACCATATATTTT. Its protein is CASSGVTGAGNTIYF.

The chain combines TRBV18 with TRBJ2-7; TRBD1 matches at 11 bases. Germline trimming cut 4 bases from V and 4 bases from J; bases unmatched to any gene: 3. Germline V gene lookup returns CDR1 KGHSH and CDR2 LQKENI. The CDR3 runs 14 residues. The CDR3 coding sequence is TGTGCCAGCTCACTGGGACAGGGGGATTACGAGCAGTACGTC. Protein sequence: CASSLGQGDYEQYV.

The rearrangement links TRBV30 to TRBJ1-1; 7 nucleotides line up with TRBD1. The V gene end was trimmed by 2 bases and the J gene end by 4 bases; junction bases not matched to a gene: 1. CDR3 length: 12 amino acids. Per germline, CDR1 GTSNPN and CDR2 SVGIG (reference sequence). CDR3 protein: CAWSRTGTEAFF. In nucleotides, the CDR3 is TGTGCCTGGAGTCGGACAGGCACTGAAGCTTTCTTT.

The chain recombines TRBV11-3 with TRBJ2-3; the D gene is possibly TRBD2 (5 bases). V lost 2 bases to trimming and J lost 5 bases, with 8 bases between them. The CDR3 is made up of 13 amino acids. Germline values: CDR1 SGHNT, CDR2 YENEEA. The CDR3 loop reads CASSLMSGDTQYF. CDR3 DNA: TGTGCCAGCAGCTTAATGAGCGGAGATACGCAGTATTTT.

The CDR3 is CASSQGMAVTDTQYF. CDR3 DNA sequence: TGTGCCAGCAGCCAAGGGATGGCTGTAACAGATACGCAGTATTTT. The rearrangement uses TRBV7-6 and TRBJ2-3; D gene uncertain. Germline loops: CDR1 SGHVS, CDR2 FNYEAQ. The CDR3 is 15 amino acids. V lost 5 bases and J lost 3, with 15 bases in between.

The rearrangement uses TRBV7-2 and TRBJ2-3; tentative D call: TRBD1 (5 bases). V lost 5 bases to trimming and J lost 2 bases, with 17 bases between them. This CDR3 is 16 amino acids long. Germline CDR1 and CDR2: SGHTA and FQGNSA. The CDR3 nucleotides are TGTGCCAGCAGCCCTACTCCCTCGACAGACACAGATACGCAGTATTTT. It codes for CASSPTPSTDTDTQYF.

This clone has more than one count but fewer than ten. V is TRBV11-2 and J is TRBJ2-3; 11 bases line up with TRBD2. V gave up 3 bases and J gave up 5 bases; unmatched junction bases: 13. CDR3 size: 18 residues. Per the germline V gene, CDR1 is SGHAT and CDR2 is FQNNGV. CDR3 in amino acids: CASSFLPPLAGGQDTQYF. CDR3 nucleotides: TGTGCCAGCAGCTTCCTCCCTCCTCTAGCGGGGGGACAAGATACGCAGTATTTT.

The chain combines TRBV27 with TRBJ2-2; the match to TRBD2 covers 13 bases. The germline gives CDR1 MNHEY, CDR2 SMNVEV (reference sequence). This CDR3 is built from 15 residues. The V gene end was trimmed by 4 bases and the J gene end by 6 bases; junction bases not matched to a gene: 2. The CDR3 loop reads CASSWTSGSPGELFF. CDR3 sequence (DNA): TGTGCCAGCAGTTGGACTAGCGGGAGCCCCGGGGAGCTGTTTTTT.

The rearrangement links TRBV28 to TRBJ2-7; either TRBD1 or TRBD2 may supply D (6 bases each). CDR3 length: 15 residues. Trimming left V 5 bases short and J 3 bases short, with 17 bases between. Germline V gives CDR1 MDHEN, CDR2 SYDVKM. CDR3 DNA sequence: TGTGCCAGCAGTGGAGGGGGGTGGCTTAACTACGAGCAGTACTTC. This encodes CASSGGGWLNYEQYF.